This is a list of T cell receptor beta chains from one sample in a study of blood T cell repertoires in COVID-19. TCRdb keeps only in-frame clones here, not all; method: immunoSEQ multiplex PCR. This sample has over 110,000 clones, with 84% found just once. The sequenced sample consisted of PBMCs or T cells enriched from blood (not recorded which). The receptors shown here come from a man aged 50 to 59 in a cohort exposed to, infected with or recovered from COVID-19 (not recorded which). Both conserved end residues are part of each CDR3. D genes are given only for firm matches. The listing skips clone size in some rows; elsewhere it reads once, few, many or a size class.

TRBV4-2	-	-	TRBJ2-5	TGTGCCAGCAGCCAAGATTCCGTTCAAGAGACCCAGTACTTC	CASSQDSVQETQYF
TRBV5-1	few	-	TRBJ1-3	TGCGCCAGCAGCCCATCCGACAGGTTCGATTATACGAACACCATATATTTT	CASSPSDRFDYTNTIYF
TRBV5-6	-	-	TRBJ1-1	TGTGCCAGCAGCCAAACAGGGATGAACACTGAAGCTTTCTTT	CASSQTGMNTEAFF
TRBV5-1	-	-	TRBJ1-1	TGCGCCAGCCGCGGGGAGACTGAAGCTTTCTTT	CASRGETEAFF
TRBV7-9	-	-	TRBJ1-2	TGTGCCAGCAGCTTGGAACAGGGTCGCTACACCTTC	CASSLEQGRYTF
TRBV6-2/TRBV6-3	-	-	TRBJ1-1	TGTGCCAGCAGTTCACAGGGGAACACTGAAGCTTTCTTT	CASSSQGNTEAFF
TRBV6-5	-	TRBD1	TRBJ2-7	TGTGCCAGCAGTTACTCGGGGACAGGGGGCTACGAGCAGTACTTC	CASSYSGTGGYEQYF
TRBV19	-	-	TRBJ2-2	TGTGCCAGTAGTATAGGGCAGGGGTTAGGGATCGGGGAGCTGTTTTTT	CASSIGQGLGIGELFF
TRBV7-2	-	TRBD1	TRBJ1-2	TGTGCCAGCAGCTTAGCCCAGGGGGCAGGGGGCTACACCTTC	CASSLAQGAGGYTF
TRBV5-4	-	TRBD2	TRBJ2-1	TGTGCCAGCAGCTTGTTAACGGGGGGGTATAGTGAGCAGTTCTTC	CASSLLTGGYSEQFF
TRBV18	once	TRBD2	TRBJ2-7	TGTGCCAGCTCACCTCCGAGCGGGGCGTCCTACGAGCAGTACTTC	CASSPPSGASYEQYF
TRBV5-1	-	-	TRBJ2-1	TGCGCCAGCAGTCCGGGGAGTTACAATGAGCAGTTCTTC	CASSPGSYNEQFF
TRBV4-1	-	-	TRBJ2-5	TGCGCCAGCAGCCGGGACTCCCAAGAGACCCAGTACTTC	CASSRDSQETQYF
TRBV29-1	-	-	TRBJ2-7	TGCAGCGTTGCCTTGGACAGCGGGACGATGCAGTACTTC	CSVALDSGTMQYF
TRBV4-1	-	-	TRBJ1-6	TGCGCCAGCAGCCAAGATCCCAGCAGGGGAAGGTCACCCCTCCACTTT	CASSQDPSRGRSPLHF
TRBV10-3	once	-	TRBJ1-3	TGTGCCCCGGGCTCTGGAAACACCATATATTTT	CAPGSGNTIYF
TRBV4-1	many	TRBD2	TRBJ2-1	TGCGCCAGCAGCCTCCCCGGGGCTAGCGGGGGGCCGGGCCAACACAATGAGCAGTTCTTC	CASSLPGASGGPGQHNEQFF
TRBV28	-	TRBD1	TRBJ1-6	TGTGCCAGCAGTTTAGCAGGGGGAAGCTCACCCCTCCACTTT	CASSLAGGSSPLHF
TRBV11-2	-	TRBD1	TRBJ1-5	TGTGCCAGCAGCCAAACAGGGGGTAGCAATCAGCCCCAGCATTTT	CASSQTGGSNQPQHF
TRBV5-1	once	TRBD2	TRBJ2-5	TGCGCCAGCAGCTTGGTCTTTAGCGGGGCACAAGAGACCCAGTACTTC	CASSLVFSGAQETQYF
TRBV6-1	-	-	TRBJ2-2	TGTGCCAGCAGTGAATCTGGGCAGCGGGAGCTGTTTTTT	CASSESGQRELFF
TRBV30	-	-	TRBJ1-1	TGTGCCTGGAGTGTACCGGGTGGGAACACTGAAGCTTTCTTT	CAWSVPGGNTEAFF
TRBV10-2	-	-	TRBJ2-3	TGCGCCAGCAGTGAGTCGCCACCTAGATATGCGCAGTATTTT	CASSESPPRYAQYF
TRBV27	-	-	TRBJ1-5	TGTGCCAGCAGCCCTAAGAACAATCAGCCCCAGCATTTT	CASSPKNNQPQHF
TRBV11-3	-	-	TRBJ2-1	TGTGCCAGCAGCTTAGGAGGGAAGTCCTACAATGAGCAGTTCTTC	CASSLGGKSYNEQFF
TRBV14	-	-	TRBJ2-6	TGTGCCAGCAGCCATCGACTCACCTCTGGGGCCAACGTCCTGACTTTC	CASSHRLTSGANVLTF
TRBV7-6	few	-	TRBJ2-6	TGTGCCAGCAGCTTCGCAGGGGCCCTCTCTGGGGCCAACGTCCTGACTTTC	CASSFAGALSGANVLTF
TRBV10-2	-	TRBD2	TRBJ2-7	TGCGCCAGCAGGGAGCTAGCGGGGGGAGTAGGCGAGCAGTACTTC	CASRELAGGVGEQYF
TRBV7-9	-	-	TRBJ1-4	TGTGCCAGCAGCGCCTCAGGGGCTACTAATGAAAAGCTGTTTTTT	CASSASGATNEKLFF
TRBV3-1/TRBV3-2	-	TRBD1	TRBJ2-2	TGTGCCAGCAGCCAAGGAGCAGGGGGCGACACCGGGGAGCTGTTTTTT	CASSQGAGGDTGELFF
TRBV7-2	-	-	TRBJ2-7	TGTGCCAGCAGCTTAGGTGACACCGCCCTCGAGCAGTACTTC	CASSLGDTALEQYF
TRBV14	-	-	TRBJ2-6	TGTGCCAGCAGCCAAGATTTCGGGTACGCTGGGGCCAACGTCCTGACTTTC	CASSQDFGYAGANVLTF
TRBV30	-	TRBD1	TRBJ1-5	TGTGCCTGTGCAGACAGGGACAATCAGCCCCAGCATTTT	CACADRDNQPQHF
TRBV19	-	-	TRBJ1-2	TGTGCCAGTACCGTTGGGCAGCCGCTAAGTAGGGGCTACACCTTC	CASTVGQPLSRGYTF
TRBV9	few	-	TRBJ2-2	TGTGCCAGCAGCGTAGTGGCTAGCCCCAGCACCGGGGAGCTGTTTTTT	CASSVVASPSTGELFF
TRBV12-3/TRBV12-4	-	-	TRBJ1-5	TGTGCCAGCACCTACGGGGGGAATCAGCCCCAGCATTTT	CASTYGGNQPQHF
TRBV29-1	-	-	TRBJ1-3	TGCAGCGTTGACCGGGGCTCTGGAAACACCATATATTTT	CSVDRGSGNTIYF
TRBV5-6	-	-	TRBJ1-6	TGTGCCAGCAGCTTGTACAAGGCACAGGGAGCAAATTCACCCCTCCACTTT	CASSLYKAQGANSPLHF
TRBV9	-	-	TRBJ2-1	TGTGCCAGCAGCGTAGTCGGTAGCCCCTACAATGAGCAGTTCTTC	CASSVVGSPYNEQFF
TRBV5-4	-	TRBD1	TRBJ2-7	TGTGCCAGCAGCAGATCCGGGACAGGGGCCTACGAGCAGTACTTC	CASSRSGTGAYEQYF
TRBV2	-	TRBD2	TRBJ2-5	TGTGCCAGCAGGAACGGGGGGGGAGAGACCCAGTACTTC	CASRNGGGETQYF
TRBV11-3	-	TRBD1	TRBJ2-7	TGTGCCAGCAGGATAACAGGGGGCTACTACGAGCAGTACTTC	CASRITGGYYEQYF
TRBV12-3/TRBV12-4	-	TRBD2	TRBJ2-7	TGTGCCAGCAGTCTAGGGACTACCTACGAGCAGTACTTC	CASSLGTTYEQYF
TRBV9	-	-	TRBJ2-3	TGTGCCAGCAGCTGGGGGCTGGGGACAGATACGCAGTATTTT	CASSWGLGTDTQYF
TRBV11-2	-	-	TRBJ1-5	TGTGCCAGCAGCTTGAACGGGCAGCCCCAGCATTTT	CASSLNGQPQHF
TRBV28	-	TRBD2	TRBJ2-1	TGTGCCAGCAGCCTTGGACTAGCGTGGAGCTCCTACAATGAGCAGTTCTTC	CASSLGLAWSSYNEQFF
TRBV15	-	TRBD1	TRBJ2-5	TGTGCCACCAGCACCCGACAGGGGGTGTCTTCCCAGTACTTC	CATSTRQGVSSQYF
TRBV7-2	-	TRBD1	TRBJ2-7	TGTGCCAGCAGCTCCCCCGGGACAGGGATGTACGAGCAGTACTTC	CASSSPGTGMYEQYF
TRBV4-2	once	TRBD2	TRBJ2-1	TGTGCCAGCAGCCAAGGTCAAGCTAGCGGGAGAGGCAATGAGCAGTTCTTC	CASSQGQASGRGNEQFF
TRBV7-9	once	TRBD2	TRBJ2-6	TGTGCCAGCAGCTCCCTAGCGGGGGGGGCCAACGTCCTGACTTTC	CASSSLAGGANVLTF
TRBV6-6	-	-	TRBJ2-5	TGTGCCAGCAGTCGTAAAGAGACCCAGTACTTC	CASSRKETQYF